Given below is one T cell receptor beta chain in context. Trimming at V came to 3 bases and at J to 1 base, leaving 3 bases not matched to a gene. The CDR3 has 16 residues. Germline lookup yields CDR1 SGHDN and CDR2 FVKESK. This record comes from a study of blood T cell repertoires in COVID-19. Profiled with immunoSEQ multiplex PCR; TCRdb holds only in-frame clones, not every one. The data show tens of thousands of clones, roughly 88% seen once. The specimen was peripheral blood. The rearrangement uses TRBV14 and TRBJ1-3; the match to TRBD1 covers 10 bases. The origin of this receptor is a human donor in a cohort sampled during active COVID-19. The CDR3 protein is CASSHRGQGSGNTIYF. The CDR3 nucleotides read TGTGCCAGCAGCCACCGGGGACAGGGGTCTGGAAACACCATATATTTT.